One T cell receptor (beta chain) is described in this entry. Baseline was the first blood sampling point, followed by cycle 4 day 1 and cycle 7 day 1. Assay: immunoSEQ multiplex PCR; the TCRdb copy retains only in-frame clones and omits some. The sample contains 50,000 to 80,000 clones, roughly 89% of which appear only once. The sample comes from a study of OX40 agonist ivuxolimab in advanced cancers. Study-level background: Ivuxolimab, an antibody acting as an agonist of OX40 (CD134), was used to treat patients. Cancers in dose escalation were hepatocellular, melanoma, renal cell and head and neck. The mean age was roughly 60 years, ranging from roughly 23 to 79, with about 87% of participants male.

V was cut by 3 bases and J by 2 bases, with 12 bases left in between. The CDR3 runs to 15 residues. In germline, CDR1 is SGHNT, CDR2 YYREEE (reference sequence). This receptor was obtained from an adult with an advanced solid tumor such as melanoma, head and neck, liver or kidney cancer. The chain recombines TRBV5-4 with TRBJ2-1; D perhaps matches TRBD2 (6 bases). Sample: CD4+ or CD8+ T cells sorted from blood, taken in a trial of the OX40 agonist ivuxolimab. As DNA, the CDR3 is TGTGCCAGCAGCTCACGGGACTTTCCCTACAATGAGCAGTTCTTC. Amino acid sequence: CASSSRDFPYNEQFF.